A single sample gave rise to the 26 T cell receptor beta chains below, sequenced in a study of T cell responses to AZD1222 COVID-19 vaccine. Sequenced by immunoSEQ multiplex PCR; TCRdb stores in-frame clones only, minus some. The table has fewer than 110,000 clones, around 90% seen once; the top ten hold 6.6%. This specimen consisted of peripheral blood, obtained on day 0 of AZD1222 vaccination. These receptors all come from an adult in good health.

The chain is built from TRBV7-3 and TRBJ2-1; a weak D match, TRBD2 (6 bases). The V end lost 5 bases, the J end lost 10 bases, and 15 bases lay between the germline ends. This CDR3 contains 13 residues. Germline V gene sequence: CDR1 SGHTA, CDR2 FQGTGA. CDR3 DNA sequence: TGTGCCAGCAGCCAAGCTAGCGTAGGGGAGCAGTTCTTC. It is translated as CASSQASVGEQFF. Full variable domain (missing parts from reference TRBV7-3 and TRBJ2-1): GAGVSQTPSNKVTEKGKYVELRCDPISGHTALYWYRQSLGQGPEFLIYFQGTGAADDSGLPNDRFFAVRPEGSVSTLKIQRTERGDSAVYLCASSQASVGEQFFGPGTRLTVL.

V usage is TRBV28 and J usage is TRBJ1-2, with D perhaps matching TRBD1 (5 bases). Germline V gene data show CDR1 as MDHEN and CDR2 as SYDVKM. V lost 2 bases, J lost 3 bases, and 7 bases lay in between. The CDR3 covers 13 residues. The CDR3 bases are TGTGCCAGCAGTTTACAGGGTCACTATGGCTACACCTTC. Translating gives CASSLQGHYGYTF.

V gene TRBV28 combines with J gene TRBJ2-1; maybe TRBD1 (5 bases). Trimming took off 7 bases at V and 4 bases at J, with 17 bases between the two ends. Germline CDR1 is MDHEN and CDR2 is SYDVKM. The length of the CDR3 is 15 residues. CDR3 coding DNA: TGTGCCAGCAATAGACAGCCGAATCAGTACAATGAGCAGTTCTTC. Encoded protein: CASNRQPNQYNEQFF.

This chain connects TRBV6-5 to TRBJ1-6; a weak D match, TRBD1 (6 bases). V was shortened by 2 bases and J by 9 bases, with 17 bases between the two germline ends. The CDR3 has 16 residues. Germline values: CDR1 MNHEY, CDR2 SVGAGI. CDR3 coding DNA: TGTGCCAGCAGTTACGGCAGGACAGACCCTATTTCACCCCTCCACTTT. Protein product: CASSYGRTDPISPLHF.

This chain uses TRBV5-6 with TRBJ1-1, with D unclear. The CDR3 loop spans 15 amino acids. V was shortened by 0 bases and J by 2 bases, with 11 bases between the two germline ends. The V gene's germline CDR1 is SGHDT and CDR2 YYEEEE. CDR3 DNA sequence: TGTGCCAGCAGCTTGGTTGGCAAACTAAACACTGAAGCTTTCTTT. It encodes CASSLVGKLNTEAFF.

The count of this clone is one. This sequence joins TRBV27 and TRBJ1-1; 8 bases match TRBD1. In germline, CDR1 is MNHEY, CDR2 SMNVEV (reference sequence). V lost 4 bases and J lost 4; bases outside the gene matches: 8. This CDR3 comprises 15 residues. In nucleotides, the CDR3 is TGTGCCAGCAGTTCCAGGGGGCTCGGAAGCACTGAAGCTTTCTTT. Translating gives CASSSRGLGSTEAFF.

This clone is a singleton in its sample. This sequence joins TRBV5-4 and TRBJ2-1; D is unresolved. The CDR3 loop spans 17 amino acids. Germline V CDR1 and CDR2: SGHNT, YYREEE (reference sequence). V lost 0 bases and J 3 bases, leaving 16 bases between the germline ends. The CDR3 nucleotides are TGTGCCAGCAGCTTGGCGGCAGATGATGTAGTCTACAATGAGCAGTTCTTC. It yields the protein CASSLAADDVVYNEQFF.

This rearrangement joins TRBV29-1 to TRBJ2-5, with unresolved D. Trimming left V 4 bases short and J 5 bases short, with 8 bases between. CDR1 SQVTM and CDR2 ANQGSEA come from the germline V gene. The CDR3 sequence is 11 residues long. DNA for the CDR3: TGCAGCGTTGTGGGGAAGGAGACCCAGTACTTC. Translating gives CSVVGKETQYF. Based on the CDR3 plus reference TRBV29-1 and TRBJ2-5, the full variable domain is SAVISQKPSRDICQRGTSLTIQCQVDSQVTMMFWYRQQPGQSLTLIATANQGSEATYESGFVIDKFPISRPNLTFSTLTVSNMSPEDSSIYLCSVVGKETQYFGPGTRLLVL.

The chain links TRBV10-3 to TRBJ1-5; no clear D. CDR1 ENHRY and CDR2 SYGVKD come from the germline V gene. The CDR3 runs 15 residues. V was cut by 1 base and J by 0 bases, with 7 bases left in between. The CDR3 DNA sequence: TGTGCCATCAGTGAGTTAGGTAATAGCAATCAGCCCCAGCATTTT. This codes for CAISELGNSNQPQHF.

This rearrangement joins TRBV27 to TRBJ2-1; 14 nucleotides agree with TRBD2. The J segment lost 3 bases and the V segment lost 6 bases, leaving 13 bases of the junction unmatched. This CDR3 has 19 residues. CDR1 is MNHEY and CDR2 is SMNVEV in the germline V gene (reference sequence). CDR3 residues: CASSSTGLAGEGYYNEQFF. CDR3 nucleotide sequence: TGTGCCAGCAGCTCCACGGGACTAGCGGGAGAGGGGTACTACAATGAGCAGTTCTTC.

The chain links TRBV15 to TRBJ2-2; D might be TRBD2 (7 bases). V was trimmed by 5 bases and J by 7 bases, leaving 29 bases between them. This CDR3 contains 19 residues. From germline, CDR1 is LNHNV and CDR2 YYDKDF (reference sequence). The CDR3 DNA follows: TGTGCCACCAGCGGGGTTCCAATCGGGGGGCATGTCATAAACGGGGAGCTGTTTTTT. This encodes CATSGVPIGGHVINGELFF.

The chain recombines TRBV18 with TRBJ1-1; 9 nucleotides line up with TRBD1. From germline, CDR1 is KGHSH and CDR2 LQKENI. With 4 bases clipped from V and 11 bases from J, the junction kept 5 bases outside the gene matches. The CDR3 extends over 12 amino acids. The CDR3 DNA follows: TGTGCCAGCTCACGGAAGGACAGGGGCGCTTTCTTT. Its translation: CASSRKDRGAFF.

The rearrangement joins TRBV18 to TRBJ1-2; D possibly corresponds to TRBD1 (5 bases). Germline loops: CDR1 KGHSH, CDR2 LQKENI. V was trimmed by 5 bases and J by 4 bases, leaving 11 bases between them. The CDR3 sequence is 13 residues long. The CDR3 sequence: CASSDDSGYGYTF. The CDR3 DNA reads as TGTGCCAGCTCAGACGACAGTGGCTATGGCTACACCTTC.

This rearrangement joins TRBV11-3 to TRBJ1-3; unclear D gene. Germline V lookup: CDR1 SGHNT, CDR2 YENEEA. CDR3 length equals 16 residues. The V gene lost 1 base and the J gene lost 4 bases, with 14 bases spanning the gap. The CDR3 reads CASSLGGEVGGNTIYF. Written as DNA, the CDR3 is TGTGCCAGCAGCTTAGGTGGAGAGGTTGGCGGAAACACCATATATTTT.

The chain joins TRBV15 to TRBJ1-5; 10 bases are a match to TRBD1. Germline lookup yields CDR1 LNHNV and CDR2 YYDKDF (reference sequence). Trimming took 4 bases from V and 5 from J; bases not matched to a gene: 5. The CDR3 covers 15 residues. CDR3: CATSNGQGVDQPQHF. For the CDR3, the DNA is TGTGCCACCAGCAACGGACAGGGGGTAGATCAGCCCCAGCATTTT.

This clone was counted a single time. The gene calls are TRBV9 and TRBJ1-4; 9 bases align to TRBD1. The CDR3 has 17 residues. V shed 3 bases, J shed 8 bases, and the junction held 14 bases outside the gene matches. Germline lookup yields CDR1 SGDLS and CDR2 YYNGEE. The CDR3 DNA reads TGTGCCAGCAGCGCCCACGGGACAGGGTACGGTGACGAAAAACTGTTTTTT. This encodes CASSAHGTGYGDEKLFF.

The chain carries TRBV7-9 and TRBJ1-4; D not resolved. The germline V and J ends were trimmed by 4 bases and 0 bases, with 21 bases remaining between them. The CDR3 is 19 amino acids. Germline V gene data show CDR1 as SEHNR and CDR2 as FQNEAQ (reference sequence). The CDR3 DNA reads TGTGCCAGCAGCTCCAATTGGCCCCTTCTTCTTCCAACTAATGAAAAACTGTTTTTT. Translating gives CASSSNWPLLLPTNEKLFF.

J is TRBJ1-1 and V is TRBV18; D may be TRBD1 (5 bases). This CDR3 contains 15 residues. V dropped 5 bases and J dropped 7 bases, with 20 bases sitting between them. Germline-derived CDR1 and CDR2 are KGHSH and LQKENI. The CDR3 DNA is TGTGCCAGCTCAGAAACCGGGGCCTCGTATAATGAAGCTTTCTTT. Amino acid sequence: CASSETGASYNEAFF.

The CDR3 loop reads CASSNLQGFGYTF. In DNA, the CDR3 is TGTGCCAGCAGTAATCTTCAGGGGTTTGGCTACACCTTC. V is TRBV27 and J is TRBJ1-2; maybe TRBD1 (6 bases). This CDR3 comprises 13 residues. Germline V lookup: CDR1 MNHEY, CDR2 SMNVEV (reference sequence). The V end was cut by 5 bases, the J end by 7 bases, with 14 bases between.

The chain joins TRBV19 to TRBJ2-7; 10 bases line up with TRBD2. The V segment lost 7 bases and the J segment 3 bases; nucleotides outside the gene matches: 9. The CDR3 is 15 residues long. Germline V gene sequence: CDR1 LNHDA, CDR2 SQIVND (reference sequence). CDR3 sequence: CASKASSGSNYEQYF. The CDR3 DNA is TGTGCCAGTAAGGCCTCTAGCGGGAGTAACTACGAGCAGTACTTC.

This rearrangement joins TRBV24-1 to TRBJ2-7; D remains ambiguous. This CDR3 comprises 13 residues. Looked up from germline, CDR1 is KGHDR and CDR2 is SFDVKD. V gave up 6 bases and J gave up 2 bases, with 10 bases separating them. The CDR3 reads CATSPAGAYEQYF. DNA of the CDR3: TGTGCCACCAGTCCTGCAGGTGCCTACGAGCAGTACTTC.

The chain joins TRBV24-1 to TRBJ1-4, with unresolved D. The CDR3 has 13 residues. V was shortened by 5 bases and J by 7 bases, with 10 bases between the two germline ends. Germline V gives CDR1 KGHDR, CDR2 SFDVKD. The chain's CDR3 is CATSGAASEKLFF. The CDR3 DNA is TGTGCCACCAGTGGGGCAGCCTCTGAAAAACTGTTTTTT.

This chain connects TRBV7-2 to TRBJ1-3, with a tentative D call TRBD1 (5 bases). CDR3 length: 14 residues. Germline lookup yields CDR1 SGHTA and CDR2 FQGNSA. The V and J ends lost 6 bases and 4 bases respectively, with 13 bases between them. CDR3 sequence (DNA): TGTGCCAGCAGTGCGGGGACGGTGGGAAACACCATATATTTT. As protein: CASSAGTVGNTIYF.

The V call is TRBV18, the J call TRBJ2-1; D might be TRBD1 or TRBD2, each matching 5 bases. With 3 bases removed from V and 8 bases from J, the gap between germline ends came to 20 bases. CDR3 length equals 16 residues. The germline gives CDR1 KGHSH, CDR2 LQKENI. CDR3: CASSPQGFGDWDEQFF. The CDR3 region has the DNA TGTGCCAGCTCACCGCAGGGTTTCGGGGATTGGGATGAGCAGTTCTTC.

The V gene is TRBV6-5, the J gene TRBJ2-1, with D perhaps TRBD1 or TRBD2 (5 bases each). Per germline, CDR1 MNHEY and CDR2 SVGAGI. Between the trimmed V and J ends, which lost 6 bases and 9 bases, there was a span of 18 bases. The CDR3 is made up of 14 amino acids. CDR3: CASSSPGPSREQFF. The CDR3 DNA follows: TGTGCCAGCAGCTCTCCGGGACCCTCCCGTGAGCAGTTCTTC.

V and J are TRBV7-9 and TRBJ2-3; the D is unclear. The CDR3 loop spans 14 amino acids. Per germline, CDR1 SEHNR and CDR2 FQNEAQ (reference sequence). The V end lost 1 base, the J end lost 6 bases, and 11 bases lay between the germline ends. The CDR3 here is CASSLGVKEDTQYF. CDR3 in DNA: TGTGCCAGCAGCTTAGGGGTCAAGGAGGATACGCAGTATTTT.